One and the same sample provided the 19 T cell receptor beta chains below, sequenced in a study of shared clonotypes between healthy human individuals. Profiled with immunoSEQ multiplex PCR; TCRdb holds only in-frame clones, not every one. Among over a million clones listed, 65% to 80% were seen once. The specimen was memory CD4+ T cells sorted from blood. As to subset: CD45RA-negative fraction. The receptors originated from a man between 18 and 29 years old in good health.

This rearrangement joins TRBV2 to TRBJ1-1, with a possible D match to TRBD1 (6 bases). Per germline, CDR1 SNHLY and CDR2 FYNNEI. The CDR3 runs to 15 residues. V lost 6 bases and J 1 base, leaving 15 bases between the germline ends. DNA for the CDR3: TGTGCCAGCAGGCCTACTGGGACACCGAACACTGAAGCTTTCTTT. Its translation is CASRPTGTPNTEAFF.

This chain joins TRBV15 and TRBJ2-4, with 10 bases lining up with TRBD1. This CDR3 is 15 amino acids long. After removal of 1 base from V and 4 bases from J, the junction contained 1 base not matched to a gene. Germline-derived CDR1 and CDR2 are LNHNV and YYDKDF (reference sequence). The CDR3 spells CATSRGGQGKNIQYF. The CDR3 nucleotides read TGTGCCACCAGCAGAGGGGGACAGGGGAAAAACATTCAGTACTTC. Filled out from reference TRBV15 and TRBJ2-4, the complete variable domain reads DAMVIQNPRYQVTQFGKPVTLSCSQTLNHNVMYWYQQKSSQAPKLLFHYYDKDFNNEADTPDNFQSRRPNTSFCFLDIRSPGLGDTAMYLCATSRGGQGKNIQYFGAGTRLSVL.

On this clone itself: Different DNA sequences within this sample yield the same CDR3. The rearrangement joins TRBV5-1 to TRBJ2-6; D gene unclear. The V gene's germline CDR1 is SGHRS and CDR2 YFSETQ. The CDR3 totals 15 residues. The V end was cut by 4 bases, the J end by 0 bases, with 8 bases between. The CDR3 loop reads CASSLGSSGANVLTF. The CDR3, as DNA: TGCGCCAGCAGCCTGGGCAGCTCTGGGGCCAACGTCCTGACTTTC. The whole variable domain, filled in from reference TRBV5-1 and TRBJ2-6, reads KAGVTQTPRYLIKTRGQQVTLSCSPISGHRSVSWYQQTPGQGLQFLFEYFSETQRNKGNFPGRFSGRQFSNSRSEMNVSTLELGDSALYLCASSLGSSGANVLTFGAGSRLTVL.

This chain connects TRBV18 to TRBJ2-5; TRBD2 might be the D (6 bases). Germline V CDR1 and CDR2: KGHSH, LQKENI. The CDR3 spans 18 residues. V was clipped by 0 bases and J by 5 bases, with 22 bases between them. As DNA, the CDR3 is TGTGCCAGCTCACCACCGCGGGCTAGCGTACAGTCTGGGGAGACCCAGTACTTC. Translated: CASSPPRASVQSGETQYF. The full variable domain, its missing parts supplied by reference TRBV18 and TRBJ2-5, is NAGVMQNPRHLVRRRGQEARLRCSPMKGHSHVYWYRQLPEEGLKFMVYLQKENIIDESGMPKERFSAEFPKEGPSILRIQQVVRGDSAAYFCASSPPRASVQSGETQYFGPGTRLLVL.

Concerning this clone: Germline is not matched at one junction end, which may reflect a read error. The rearrangement joins TRBV5-1 to TRBJ1-4; D unclear. Looked up from germline, CDR1 is SGHRS and CDR2 is YFSETQ. CDR3 length: 17 amino acids. CDR3 amino acids: CASSLDGQDATNKKLFF. Here the CDR3 DNA reads TGCGCCAGCAGCTTGGATGGTCAGGACGCAACTAATAAAAAACTGTTTTTT. The full variable domain, its missing parts supplied by reference TRBV5-1 and TRBJ1-4, is KAGVTQTPRYLIKTRGQQVTLSCSPISGHRSVSWYQQTPGQGLQFLFEYFSETQRNKGNFPGRFSGRQFSNSRSEMNVSTLELGDSALYLCASSLDGQDATNKKLFFGSGTQLSVL.

As concerns this clone: The sample holds other DNA sequences that translate to the same CDR3. This chain connects TRBV5-1 to TRBJ2-3; possibly TRBD2 for D (6 bases). Germline-derived CDR1 and CDR2 are SGHRS and YFSETQ. V dropped 4 bases and J dropped 3 bases, with 12 bases sitting between them. The CDR3 has 14 amino acids. As DNA, the CDR3 is TGCGCCAGCAGCCTTGGAGCGGGTACAGATACGCAGTATTTT. Its protein is CASSLGAGTDTQYF.

In its sample, this clone was seen once. This may be a read error, as it is one base from a much larger clone. The chain links TRBV7-2 to TRBJ2-7; D unresolved. The length of the CDR3 is 11 residues. CDR1 is SGHTA, CDR2 FQGNSA, per germline. V lost 1 base and J 7 bases, leaving 5 bases between the germline ends. The CDR3 nucleotides read TGTGCCAGCAGCTTAGGGCGGGAGCAGTACTTC. As protein: CASSLGREQYF. Full variable domain (outside the CDR3, taken from reference TRBV7-2 and TRBJ2-7): GAGVSQSPSNKVTEKGKDVELRCDPISGHTALYWYRQSLGQGLEFLIYFQGNSAPDKSGLPSDRFSAERTGGSVSTLTIQRTQQEDSAVYLCASSLGREQYFGPGTRLTVT.

V is TRBV5-4 and J is TRBJ2-3; the match to TRBD2 covers 10 bases. Germline CDR1 SGHNT, CDR2 YYREEE (reference sequence). J lost 6 bases, V lost 2 bases, and 9 bases had no gene match. The CDR3 spans 16 residues. CDR3 loop: CASSFPSSGGGDTQYF. CDR3 sequence (DNA): TGTGCCAGCAGCTTCCCCTCTAGCGGGGGTGGGGATACGCAGTATTTT.

This chain connects TRBV7-9 to TRBJ2-1; no definite D call. Germline V CDR1 and CDR2: SEHNR, FQNEAQ (reference sequence). The CDR3 totals 15 residues. V lost 2 bases to trimming and J lost 3 bases, with 11 bases between them. The CDR3 protein is CASSLYPGDYNEQFF. The CDR3 bases are TGTGCCAGCAGCTTATACCCCGGAGACTACAATGAGCAGTTCTTC.

Here the CDR3 reads CASSTPLLRTQYF. In DNA, the CDR3 is TGTGCCAGCAGCACCCCGCTCCTCCGGACGCAGTATTTT. The chain combines TRBV7-2 with TRBJ2-3; no clear D gene. CDR1 and CDR2 (germline): SGHTA, FQGNSA. This CDR3 has 13 residues. The germline V and J ends were trimmed by 5 bases and 9 bases, with 15 bases remaining between them.

The V gene is TRBV7-9, the J gene TRBJ2-7; 8 bases fit TRBD2. CDR1 is SEHNR, CDR2 FQNEAQ, per germline (reference sequence). V shed 5 bases, J shed 4 bases, and the junction held 10 bases outside the gene matches. This CDR3 is built from 15 residues. CDR3 sequence reads: CASSATGTSRYEQYF. DNA for the CDR3: TGTGCCAGCAGCGCAACCGGGACTAGTCGGTACGAGCAGTACTTC.

The chain combines TRBV6-1 with TRBJ1-2; perhaps TRBD1 as D (5 bases). The CDR3 loop spans 14 amino acids. The germline V gene encodes CDR1 MNHNS and CDR2 SASEGT. Trimming took off 6 bases at V and 4 bases at J, with 15 bases between the two ends. For the CDR3, the DNA is TGTGCCAGCAGGTCGCTGGGGGAGGTCTATGGCTACACCTTC. Translating it yields CASRSLGEVYGYTF.

A word on this clone: Distinct nucleotide sequences in the sample also encode this CDR3. This chain joins TRBV6-1 and TRBJ2-3; 10 positions agree with TRBD2. CDR3 length: 14 amino acids. CDR1 MNHNS and CDR2 SASEGT come from the germline V gene. V was clipped by 3 bases and J by 4 bases; unmatched bases: 1. Here the CDR3 DNA reads TGTGCCAGCAGTGATACTAGCGGGGCAGATACGCAGTATTTT. This sequence encodes CASSDTSGADTQYF.

The CDR3 here is CASRGGANYGYTF. Written as DNA, the CDR3 is TGTGCCAGCAGAGGGGGGGCTAACTATGGCTACACCTTC. The chain recombines TRBV6-6 with TRBJ1-2, with a tentative D call TRBD1 (6 bases). Per germline, CDR1 MNHNY and CDR2 SVGAGI (reference sequence). There are 13 residues in the CDR3. V lost 6 bases and J 0 bases, leaving 8 bases between the germline ends.

The rearrangement joins TRBV12-5 to TRBJ1-2; D is unclear. The CDR3 contains 13 residues. Trimming took 6 bases from V and 4 from J, leaving 12 bases between them. Germline CDR1 is LGHNT and CDR2 is FRNRAP. The CDR3 DNA reads as TGTGCTAGTGGCCCCCCTCTGGGCTATGGCTACACCTTC. It is translated as CASGPPLGYGYTF.

The rearrangement links TRBV27 to TRBJ2-7, with D tentatively TRBD1 (6 bases). The CDR3 is 14 residues long. Germline V gives CDR1 MNHEY, CDR2 SMNVEV (reference sequence). V was shortened by 4 bases and J by 0 bases, with 10 bases between the two germline ends. CDR3 residues: CASSWTAVSYEQYF. As DNA, the CDR3 is TGTGCCAGCAGTTGGACAGCCGTCTCCTACGAGCAGTACTTC.

The chain carries TRBV7-2 and TRBJ1-1; D gene unclear. The germline V gene has CDR1 SGHTA and CDR2 FQGNSA. The CDR3 totals 15 residues. V was trimmed by 4 bases and J by 0 bases, leaving 12 bases between them. CDR3: CASSSWAAMNTEAFF. The CDR3 DNA reads TGTGCCAGCAGCTCTTGGGCGGCAATGAACACTGAAGCTTTCTTT.

The CDR3 nucleotides read TGTGCCAGCAAAATATCCTGGGGGGGGGACACTGAAGCTTTCTTT. Residues: CASKISWGGDTEAFF. The chain couples TRBV6-6 to TRBJ1-1; tentatively, D is TRBD1 (5 bases). CDR3 length: 15 amino acids. V dropped 7 bases and J dropped 3 bases, with 18 bases sitting between them. The germline V gene has CDR1 MNHNY and CDR2 SVGAGI (reference sequence).

The chain joins TRBV10-2 to TRBJ1-2, with no clear D. The germline V and J ends were trimmed by 4 bases and 5 bases, with 8 bases remaining between them. There are 12 residues in the CDR3. Germline V gene lookup returns CDR1 WSHSY and CDR2 SAAADI. The CDR3 loop is CASSGGSYGYTF. The CDR3 DNA reads TGCGCCAGCAGTGGAGGCAGTTATGGCTACACCTTC.